This T cell receptor beta chain was identified in a study of T cell clonotyping in hematopoietic cell transplantation. Study conclusions and caveats: After transplant, recipient diversity fell while pathologically expanded clonotypes grew through day 180. At the given depth, recipient repertoires were over 97% de novo clonotypes. No sorting was done, leaving CD4 and CD8 contributions mixed.

TCRdb's table, derived via immunoSEQ multiplex PCR, lists solely in-frame clones and lacks some. The table has several thousand clones, about 73% seen once; the top ten hold about 8.9%. Germline V lookup: CDR1 SGHDN, CDR2 FVKESK. V was pared by 4 bases and J by 2 bases, with 5 bases of the junction left unmatched. The CDR3 runs 14 residues. This clone was picked up a small number of times. Its antigen is not identified. The rearrangement joins TRBV14 to TRBJ2-7, with 7 bases aligning to TRBD2. The receptor was isolated from a male patient between 60 and 69 years old who had an allogeneic stem cell transplant, so the T cells may come from the graft donor. Some clones in this sample may be carry-over from other donors' samples. The specimen was PBMCs, collected 100 days after allogeneic stem cell transplant. CDR3 amino acids: CASSRKLATYEQYF. The CDR3 DNA is TGTGCCAGCAGCCGGAAACTAGCGACCTACGAGCAGTACTTC.